The 21 T cell receptor beta chains in this list originate from one sample, sequenced in a study of control samples from healthy donors and cancer patients. Method: immunoSEQ multiplex PCR; TCRdb's copy keeps in-frame clones and lacks some. The sample has under 200,000 clones; less than 95% are singletons. The sequenced sample consisted of PBMCs. These receptor sequences come from a man aged 55 to 69 with colorectal cancer.

The J gene is TRBJ2-3, the V gene TRBV24-1, with 10 bases lining up with TRBD1. Losses at the gene ends were 2 bases for V and 1 base for J; bases not matched to a gene: 5. Germline V gives CDR1 KGHDR, CDR2 SFDVKD. The CDR3 is made up of 17 amino acids. CDR3 sequence (DNA): TGTGCCACCAGTGATTCGACAGGGGGCGAGGGCACAGATACGCAGTATTTT. It yields the protein CATSDSTGGEGTDTQYF.

V usage is TRBV7-2 and J usage is TRBJ1-1, with D tentatively TRBD1 (5 bases). V was pared by 4 bases and J by 1 base, with 10 bases between. CDR3 length: 14 residues. Germline assignment: CDR1 SGHTA and CDR2 FQGNSA. CDR3: CASSSRVGNTEAFF. The CDR3 nucleotides are TGTGCCAGCAGCTCCAGGGTAGGGAACACTGAAGCTTTCTTT. Looking up the rest from reference TRBV7-2 and TRBJ1-1 gives the full variable domain: GAGVSQSPSNKVTEKGKDVELRCDPISGHTALYWYRQSLGQGLEFLIYFQGNSAPDKSGLPSDRFSAERTGGSVSTLTIQRTQQEDSAVYLCASSSRVGNTEAFFGQGTRLTVV.

The genes are TRBV9 and TRBJ2-2; 8 bases align to TRBD2. The J segment lost 5 bases and the V segment lost 0 bases, leaving 6 bases of the junction unmatched. The CDR3 runs to 16 residues. CDR1 SGDLS and CDR2 YYNGEE come from the germline V gene. This chain's CDR3 is CASSVAGLAPTGELFF. The CDR3 coding sequence is TGTGCCAGCAGCGTAGCAGGACTAGCCCCTACCGGGGAGCTGTTTTTT.

The rearrangement uses TRBV6-5 and TRBJ2-7; tentatively, D is TRBD1 or TRBD2 (5 bases each). The CDR3 is made up of 12 amino acids. Germline V gene lookup returns CDR1 MNHEY and CDR2 SVGAGI. Trimming took 7 bases from V and 0 from J, leaving 7 bases between them. The CDR3 reads CASTGSSYEQYF. DNA of the CDR3: TGTGCCAGCACAGGGAGCTCCTACGAGCAGTACTTC.

J is TRBJ2-1 and V is TRBV24-1, with 7 bases fitting TRBD1. In germline, CDR1 is KGHDR, CDR2 SFDVKD. This CDR3 comprises 14 residues. V was clipped by 3 bases and J by 6 bases; unmatched bases: 4. DNA for the CDR3: TGTGCCACCAGTGATGCCGGGACAGTCAATGAGCAGTTCTTC. It is translated as CATSDAGTVNEQFF.

The chain carries TRBV3-1 (or the pseudogene TRBV3-2) and TRBJ1-6, with no clear D. CDR1 and CDR2 from the germline V gene are LGHDT and YNNKEL (reference sequence). The length of the CDR3 is 13 residues. V was trimmed by 1 base and J by 5 bases, leaving 3 bases between them. CDR3 amino acids: CASSQGDNSPLHF. The CDR3 DNA sequence: TGTGCCAGCAGCCAAGGCGATAATTCACCCCTCCACTTT.

The rearrangement joins TRBV15 to TRBJ1-1, with D hard to call. Trimming removed 0 bases at V and 1 base at J, with 3 bases between. Germline loops: CDR1 LNHNV, CDR2 YYDKDF (reference sequence). The CDR3 has 13 residues. In nucleotides, the CDR3 is TGTGCCACCAGCAGAGACCAGAACACTGAAGCTTTCTTT. Translating it yields CATSRDQNTEAFF.

The chain has TRBV12-3 or TRBV12-4 and TRBJ1-4, with no clear D. The CDR3 totals 12 residues. V lost 3 bases and J 4 bases, leaving 3 bases between the germline ends. The CDR3: CASSLGNEKLFF. CDR3 DNA sequence: TGTGCCAGCAGTTTGGGTAATGAAAAACTGTTTTTT.

The table lists this clone with a count of one. The chain joins TRBV24-1 to TRBJ2-5, with 10 nucleotides matching TRBD1. With V trimmed by 5 bases and J by 4 bases, 6 bases remained unmatched. Germline loops: CDR1 KGHDR, CDR2 SFDVKD. This CDR3 is 15 amino acids long. The CDR3 DNA is TGTGCCACCAGTGTCTGGACAGGGGGGACAGAGACCCAGTACTTC. This codes for CATSVWTGGTETQYF.

The rearrangement uses TRBV29-1 and TRBJ2-2; TRBD2 agrees at 7 bases. Germline CDR1 SQVTM, CDR2 ANQGSEA. The trim removed 7 bases at V and 1 base at J, leaving 6 bases unmatched. This CDR3 spans 14 amino acids. CDR3: CSGRGTGNTGELFF. CDR3 nucleotides: TGCAGCGGGCGGGGGACTGGGAACACCGGGGAGCTGTTTTTT.

Turning to this clone: This sample includes further DNA sequences coding for the same CDR3. The V call is TRBV9, the J call TRBJ1-5; the D gene is possibly TRBD1 (6 bases). The CDR3 loop spans 14 amino acids. Between the trimmed V and J ends, which lost 4 bases and 7 bases, there was a span of 15 bases. CDR1 and CDR2 from the germline V gene are SGDLS and YYNGEE. For the CDR3, the DNA is TGTGCCAGCAGCCTGACAGGAGGTGGGCAGCCCCAGCATTTT. Its protein is CASSLTGGGQPQHF.

The chain links TRBV21-1 to TRBJ1-4; TRBD1 is taken as the D call from the table, unchecked against the DNA. TRBV21-1 corresponds to a pseudogene. The CDR3 length is 19 residues. CDR3 in DNA: TGTGCCAGCAGCAAAGGTCTGGGACAGGGAGAGGAAACTAATGAAAAACTGTTTTTT. It translates to CASSKGLGQGEETNEKLFF.

V and J are TRBV7-2 and TRBJ1-2, with TRBD1 identical over 11 bases. This CDR3 has 15 residues. From germline, CDR1 is SGHTA and CDR2 FQGNSA. The V segment lost 4 bases and the J segment 8 bases; nucleotides outside the gene matches: 9. CDR3 nucleotide sequence: TGTGCCAGCAGCTCCAAACCCGGGACAGGGGGAGGCTACACCTTC. This translates into CASSSKPGTGGGYTF.

The chain combines TRBV6-6 with TRBJ2-3, with unresolved D. The germline gives CDR1 MNHNY, CDR2 SVGAGI (reference sequence). The CDR3 extends over 15 amino acids. The germline V and J ends were trimmed by 7 bases and 3 bases, with 17 bases remaining between them. The CDR3 is CASIRGLGSTDTQYF. CDR3 bases: TGTGCCAGCATACGAGGCCTGGGGTCGACAGATACGCAGTATTTT.

The V call is TRBV30, the J call TRBJ1-5; D perhaps matches TRBD1 (5 bases). Germline V CDR1 and CDR2: GTSNPN, SVGIG (reference sequence). The CDR3 runs to 14 residues. Trimming left V 2 bases short and J 7 bases short, with 15 bases between. The CDR3 sequence is CAWSRREWGQPQHF. Written as DNA, the CDR3 is TGTGCCTGGAGTCGCAGGGAATGGGGGCAGCCCCAGCATTTT.

J is TRBJ1-4 and V is TRBV18; D perhaps matches TRBD1 (5 bases). Trimming removed 4 bases at V and 8 bases at J, with 14 bases between. Germline CDR1 reads KGHSH; CDR2 reads LQKENI. There are 14 residues in the CDR3. Here the CDR3 DNA reads TGTGCCAGCTCACGCGGGACCCAAGGGGAAAAACTGTTTTTT. This codes for CASSRGTQGEKLFF.

This chain links TRBV11-1 with TRBJ1-1; D is uncertain. This CDR3 is 13 amino acids long. Germline V gene data show CDR1 as SGHAT and CDR2 as FQDESV (reference sequence). The V end was cut by 7 bases, the J end by 5 bases, with 14 bases between. CDR3 in amino acids: CASTLSRGTEAFF. The DNA of the CDR3 is TGTGCCAGCACCCTATCGAGAGGAACTGAAGCTTTCTTT.

The CDR3 DNA is TGTGCCAGCACCCCCGCGGGGACAGGGGGCAGCGAGCAGTACTTC. Its translation is CASTPAGTGGSEQYF. The rearrangement uses TRBV27 and TRBJ2-7, with 12 bases fitting TRBD1. Germline CDR1 and CDR2: MNHEY and SMNVEV (reference sequence). The CDR3 is made up of 15 amino acids. J was trimmed by 6 bases and V by 7 bases; bases with no gene match: 10.

This sequence joins TRBV9 and TRBJ1-5; D is perhaps TRBD1 (6 bases). This CDR3 contains 15 residues. CDR1 and CDR2 (germline): SGDLS, YYNGEE. The V gene lost 0 bases and the J gene lost 5 bases, with 12 bases spanning the gap. For the CDR3, the DNA is TGTGCCAGCAGCGTAGGAGGGGGGTGGGATCAGCCCCAGCATTTT. Amino acid sequence: CASSVGGGWDQPQHF.

J is TRBJ2-7 and V is TRBV19; D may be TRBD2 (6 bases). This CDR3 has 13 amino acids. The ends were cut back, 8 bases at V and 6 bases at J, with 17 bases in the middle. The germline V gene encodes CDR1 LNHDA and CDR2 SQIVND (reference sequence). For the CDR3, the DNA is TGTGCCAGTCGATCGGGAGCTTCCCGCGAGCAGTACTTC. It yields the protein CASRSGASREQYF.

The V gene is TRBV9, the J gene TRBJ2-3; TRBD2 matches 16 bases. Germline V gives CDR1 SGDLS, CDR2 YYNGEE. V lost 4 bases to trimming and J lost 5 bases; unmatched junction nucleotides: 4. The CDR3 consists of 16 residues. CDR3 nucleotide sequence: TGTGCCAGCAGCACGGGACTAGCGGGGGGGCAAGATACGCAGTATTTT. It yields the protein CASSTGLAGGQDTQYF.